Included here is one T cell receptor (beta chain) sequence, with context. Its specificity is unknown. The data belong to a study of cytomegalovirus exposure and HLA in healthy donors. The CDR3 runs 15 residues. With 1 base clipped from V and 4 bases from J, the junction kept 6 bases outside the gene matches. Germline loops: CDR1 SGHTA, CDR2 FQGNSA. The primer mix had 60 Vbeta and 13 Jbeta primers. Sequencing used immunoSEQ multiplex PCR; TCRdb keeps in-frame clones, though not all of them. The repertoire holds more than 95,000 clones, approximately 9.4% seen once, with 3% to 3.5% in the top ten. Study outcomes and limitations: Most CMV-associated TCR beta chains appeared HLA-restricted in a later analysis. A later analysis linked a missense DCLRE1C variant to TCR beta V- and J-gene trimming.

The sample consisted of PBMCs. This sequence was found in a man younger than 40 in good health and CMV-seronegative. The chain employs TRBV7-2 and TRBJ2-7, with 8 bases aligning to TRBD1. CDR3 DNA: TGTGCCAGCAGCTTAGTGGCAGGGGGCATATACGAGCAGTACTTC. Amino acid sequence: CASSLVAGGIYEQYF.